What follows are 24 T cell receptor beta chains derived from one specimen sequenced in a study of Ad26.COV2.S vaccination and SARS-CoV-2 variants (dated by TCRdb to the early 2020s). In the paper's terms, the time point label means: individuals recovered from natural SARS-CoV-2 infection. Library generation was performed with the immunoSEQ multiplex PCR assay. Entries here come from immuneACCESS through TCRdb and include only in-frame sequences with V and J called. Some clones fail to appear in such tables; in the studies checked, an unresolved V gene covers under half of the shortfall, and the cause of the remainder is unknown. This sample lists over 110,000 clones; 86% were detected once. Of the sample, around 5% is held by the ten largest clones. The source was peripheral blood, collected after recovery from COVID-19. Source of these receptors: a human donor who had recovered from COVID-19.

The rearrangement joins TRBV18 to TRBJ2-7, with TRBD2 identical over 9 bases. Looked up from germline, CDR1 is KGHSH and CDR2 is LQKENI. This CDR3 comprises 13 residues. The J segment lost 7 bases and the V segment lost 3 bases, leaving 4 bases of the junction unmatched. The CDR3 loop reads CASSPAGGQEQYF. CDR3 in DNA: TGTGCCAGCTCACCCGCGGGGGGGCAGGAGCAGTACTTC.

V is TRBV28 and J is TRBJ2-7, with D possibly being TRBD1 or TRBD2 (5 bases each). CDR3 length: 13 amino acids. Trimming removed 6 bases from V and 0 bases from J, with 9 bases in between. Germline values: CDR1 MDHEN, CDR2 SYDVKM. For the CDR3, the DNA is TGTGCCAGCAGGGCAGGGACCTCCTACGAGCAGTACTTC. Amino acid sequence: CASRAGTSYEQYF. Based on the CDR3 plus reference TRBV28 and TRBJ2-7, the full variable domain is DVKVTQSSRYLVKRTGEKVFLECVQDMDHENMFWYRQDPGLGLRLIYFSYDVKMKEKGDIPEGYSVSREKKERFSLILESASTNQTSMYLCASRAGTSYEQYFGPGTRLTVT.

The chain uses TRBV5-1 and TRBJ1-3; TRBD1 aligns across 7 bases. V lost 0 bases to trimming and J lost 2 bases; unmatched junction nucleotides: 2. Germline CDR1 reads SGHRS; CDR2 reads YFSETQ. The CDR3 length is 15 residues. The CDR3, as DNA: TGCGCCAGCAGCTTGGAAGGGACAGCTGGAAACACCATATATTTT. Protein: CASSLEGTAGNTIYF.

J is TRBJ2-1 and V is TRBV5-4, with 7 bases that match TRBD1. Germline CDR1 is SGHNT and CDR2 is YYREEE (reference sequence). CDR3 size: 14 residues. The junction had 5 bases not matched to a gene; V was cut back by 3 bases and J by 5 bases. CDR3 DNA: TGTGCCAGCAGCTCTGGGACAGCGGACAATGAGCAGTTCTTC. It encodes CASSSGTADNEQFF.

The sample holds one count of this clone. The rearrangement joins TRBV6-5 to TRBJ2-5, with 7 positions matching TRBD1. The CDR3 runs to 13 residues. From germline, CDR1 is MNHEY and CDR2 SVGAGI. The J segment lost 9 bases and the V segment lost 6 bases, leaving 10 bases of the junction unmatched. DNA for the CDR3: TGTGCCAGCAGCGACAGGGAACACTGGTCCCAGTACTTC. It encodes CASSDREHWSQYF.

CDR3: CASSSGTSEANEQFF. In DNA, the CDR3 is TGTGCCAGCAGCTCCGGGACTAGCGAGGCCAATGAGCAGTTCTTC. The chain couples TRBV5-6 to TRBJ2-1; 10 bases line up with TRBD2. Per the germline V gene, CDR1 is SGHDT and CDR2 is YYEEEE. The CDR3 covers 15 residues. V lost 3 bases to trimming and J lost 6 bases; unmatched junction nucleotides: 6.

V and J are TRBV18 and TRBJ1-2, with TRBD1 matching 7 bases. This CDR3 is 14 amino acids long. With 6 bases clipped from V and 4 bases from J, the junction kept 8 bases outside the gene matches. Per germline, CDR1 KGHSH and CDR2 LQKENI. The CDR3 coding sequence is TGTGCCAGCTCTCCCTTGACAGGGTCCTATGGCTACACCTTC. Encoded protein: CASSPLTGSYGYTF.

J is TRBJ1-1 and V is TRBV6-5, with D hard to call. Trimming shortened V by 2 bases and J by 3 bases, and 13 bases separated the two germline ends. Germline CDR1 reads MNHEY; CDR2 reads SVGAGI. The CDR3 runs 15 residues. CDR3 residues: CASSYNPGSDTEAFF. DNA for the CDR3: TGTGCCAGCAGTTACAATCCTGGGTCGGACACTGAAGCTTTCTTT.

The chain joins TRBV6-5 to TRBJ1-2; 9 bases are shared with TRBD1. Germline V CDR1 and CDR2: MNHEY, SVGAGI. The CDR3 loop spans 16 amino acids. Losses at the gene ends were 0 bases for V and 7 bases for J; bases not matched to a gene: 9. The CDR3 coding sequence is TGTGCCAGCAGTTACTCAGCCGGACAGGGGTCGGGTGGCTACACCTTC. Protein: CASSYSAGQGSGGYTF.

The chain carries TRBV9 and TRBJ1-1; unclear D gene. This CDR3 is built from 15 residues. With 0 bases removed from V and 1 base from J, the gap between germline ends came to 10 bases. The V gene's germline CDR1 is SGDLS and CDR2 YYNGEE. The DNA of the CDR3 is TGTGCCAGCAGCGTAGACGGGCTGACGAACACTGAAGCTTTCTTT. It yields the protein CASSVDGLTNTEAFF.

The chain carries TRBV7-9 and TRBJ2-1; D is undetermined. V gave up 5 bases and J gave up 10 bases, with 21 bases separating them. The CDR3 loop spans 15 amino acids. Germline V gene lookup returns CDR1 SEHNR and CDR2 FQNEAQ (reference sequence). DNA for the CDR3: TGTGCCAGCAGCATTGGACCCCCGGAACCCCGAGAGCAGTTCTTC. It is translated as CASSIGPPEPREQFF. The full variable domain, its missing parts supplied by reference TRBV7-9 and TRBJ2-1, is DTGVSQNPRHKITKRGQNVTFRCDPISEHNRLYWYRQTLGQGPEFLTYFQNEAQLEKSRLLSDRFSAERPKGSFSTLEIQRTEQGDSAMYLCASSIGPPEPREQFFGPGTRLTVL.

J is TRBJ1-6 and V is TRBV2; D call uncertain. The CDR3 runs to 15 residues. Trimming removed 5 bases from V and 7 bases from J, with 15 bases in between. CDR1 is SNHLY and CDR2 is FYNNEI in the germline V gene. The CDR3: CASSPRRVDNSPLHF. The CDR3 DNA reads as TGTGCCAGCAGTCCCAGAAGGGTCGACAATTCACCCCTCCACTTT.

V and J are TRBV18 and TRBJ2-3, with D hard to call. V lost 0 bases, J lost 14 bases, and 18 bases lay in between. From germline, CDR1 is KGHSH and CDR2 LQKENI. The CDR3 sequence is 14 residues long. The CDR3 sequence is CASSPPDVSYLTYF. CDR3 in DNA: TGTGCCAGCTCACCACCAGACGTGTCTTATCTTACGTATTTT.

The rearrangement joins TRBV28 to TRBJ1-2; 8 bases line up with TRBD1. The germline CDR1 and CDR2 sequences are MDHEN and SYDVKM. The trim removed 1 base at V and 6 bases at J, leaving 4 bases unmatched. The CDR3 is 14 residues long. CDR3 sequence: CASSLLTGGDGYTF. The CDR3 bases are TGTGCCAGCAGTTTATTAACAGGGGGGGATGGCTACACCTTC.

This clone was detected only a few times. The chain recombines TRBV27 with TRBJ1-3; a weak D match, TRBD1 (5 bases). The V gene's germline CDR1 is MNHEY and CDR2 SMNVEV (reference sequence). V was clipped by 6 bases and J by 7 bases, with 16 bases between them. The CDR3 has 14 residues. CDR3 coding DNA: TGTGCCAGCAGACTTCAAGGGGCGTCGAACACCATATATTTT. It codes for CASRLQGASNTIYF.

This chain connects TRBV29-1 to TRBJ2-7; D gene uncertain. The CDR3 totals 11 residues. The V and J ends lost 6 bases and 7 bases respectively, with 13 bases between them. Germline assignment: CDR1 SQVTM and CDR2 ANQGSEA. In DNA, the CDR3 is TGCAGCGTCCCGGGCCCGCGGGAGCAGTACTTC. It translates to CSVPGPREQYF.

This chain connects TRBV7-2 to TRBJ1-4; TRBD1 is a possible D gene (5 bases). This CDR3 has 14 residues. Trimming took off 0 bases at V and 10 bases at J, with 12 bases between the two ends. CDR1 SGHTA and CDR2 FQGNSA come from the germline V gene. CDR3 region: CASSLAQDNRKLFF. The CDR3 bases are TGTGCCAGCAGCTTAGCGCAGGACAACCGAAAACTGTTTTTT.

The V gene is TRBV11-3, the J gene TRBJ2-3; TRBD2 matches 7 bases. This CDR3 comprises 14 residues. The germline CDR1 and CDR2 sequences are SGHNT and YENEEA. V was clipped by 5 bases and J by 3 bases; unmatched bases: 5. CDR3 sequence (DNA): TGTGCCAGCAGCACGGGGGGTGCGACAGATACGCAGTATTTT. This sequence encodes CASSTGGATDTQYF.

This chain links TRBV9 with TRBJ2-3, with D perhaps TRBD2 (7 bases). CDR1 is SGDLS and CDR2 is YYNGEE in the germline V gene. V lost 7 bases and J lost 4, with 16 bases in between. CDR3 size: 14 residues. The DNA for the CDR3 is TGTGCCAGCTCCCAACAGGGAGGGCCAGATACGCAGTATTTT. Protein: CASSQQGGPDTQYF. The full variable domain, its missing parts supplied by reference TRBV9 and TRBJ2-3, is DSGVTQTPKHLITATGQRVTLRCSPRSGDLSVYWYQQSLDQGLQFLIQYYNGEERAKGNILERFSAQQFPDLHSELNLSSLELGDSALYFCASSQQGGPDTQYFGPGTRLTVL.

The chain joins TRBV7-8 to TRBJ2-5; the D is unclear. The CDR3 covers 14 residues. Per the germline V gene, CDR1 is SGHVS and CDR2 is FQNEAQ. V was clipped by 0 bases and J by 4 bases, with 9 bases between them. CDR3 in DNA: TGTGCCAGCAGCTTAGCGCTGGCTCCAGAGACCCAGTACTTC. Its protein is CASSLALAPETQYF.

This rearrangement joins TRBV4-3 to TRBJ2-1; D is uncertain. The CDR3 runs 15 residues. The ends were cut back, 4 bases at V and 5 bases at J, with 15 bases in the middle. Germline CDR1 LGHNA, CDR2 YSLEER. The CDR3 here is CASSRGDIGNNEQFF. CDR3 bases: TGCGCCAGCAGCCGCGGAGACATAGGTAACAATGAGCAGTTCTTC.

This chain links TRBV7-6 with TRBJ1-1, with D maybe TRBD1 (6 bases). CDR3 length: 17 residues. From germline, CDR1 is SGHVS and CDR2 FNYEAQ. V lost 1 base and J 2 bases, leaving 17 bases between the germline ends. CDR3 DNA sequence: TGTGCCAGCAGCTTAGTACCTTCTAGACAGGTAAACACTGAAGCTTTCTTT. Its translation is CASSLVPSRQVNTEAFF. Filled out from reference TRBV7-6 and TRBJ1-1, the complete variable domain reads GAGVSQSPRYKVTKRGQDVALRCDPISGHVSLYWYRQALGQGPEFLTYFNYEAQQDKSGLPNDRFSAERPEGSISTLTIQRTEQRDSAMYRCASSLVPSRQVNTEAFFGQGTRLTVV.

This clone was found once. This chain links TRBV7-2 with TRBJ2-7; 13 bases agree with TRBD2. This CDR3 has 15 residues. Germline V CDR1 and CDR2: SGHTA, FQGNSA. V lost 2 bases, J lost 2 bases, and 0 bases stayed unmatched. The CDR3 reads CASSLTSGGAYEQYF. DNA of the CDR3: TGTGCCAGCAGCTTAACTAGCGGGGGGGCCTACGAGCAGTACTTC. Combining the CDR3 with reference TRBV7-2 and TRBJ2-7 gives the whole variable domain GAGVSQSPSNKVTEKGKDVELRCDPISGHTALYWYRQSLGQGLEFLIYFQGNSAPDKSGLPSDRFSAERTGGSVSTLTIQRTQQEDSAVYLCASSLTSGGAYEQYFGPGTRLTVT.

This clone has a single count. The CDR3 sequence is CASSPLPLSTDTQYF. CDR3 bases: TGCGCCAGCAGCCCCTTACCTTTGAGCACAGATACGCAGTATTTT. The chain has TRBV4-1 and TRBJ2-3; D is undetermined. CDR3 size: 15 residues. CDR1 and CDR2 from the germline V gene are MGHRA and YSYEKL. Between the trimmed V and J ends, which lost 4 bases and 0 bases, there was a span of 11 bases.